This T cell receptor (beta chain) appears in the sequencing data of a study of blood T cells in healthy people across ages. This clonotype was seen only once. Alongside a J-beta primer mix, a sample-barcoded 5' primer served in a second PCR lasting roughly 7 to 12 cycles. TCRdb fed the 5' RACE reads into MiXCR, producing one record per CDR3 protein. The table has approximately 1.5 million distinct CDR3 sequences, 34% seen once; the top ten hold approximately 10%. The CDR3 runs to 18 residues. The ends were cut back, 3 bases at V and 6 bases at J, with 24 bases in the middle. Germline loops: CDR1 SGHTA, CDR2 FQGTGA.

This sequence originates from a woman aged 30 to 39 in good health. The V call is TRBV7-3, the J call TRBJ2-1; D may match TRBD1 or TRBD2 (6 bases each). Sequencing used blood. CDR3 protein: CASSLGLQGLGTANEQFF. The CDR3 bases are TGTGCCAGCAGCTTGGGCCTACAGGGTTTGGGGACTGCCAATGAGCAGTTCTTC.